These T cell receptor beta chains were read from a single sample in a study of blood T cell repertoires in COVID-19. Clones were sequenced by immunoSEQ multiplex PCR, and TCRdb holds only the in-frame ones, with some missing. The sample carries about 210,000 clones, 83% recorded once. Specimen: peripheral blood. These receptors were collected from a woman in her forties with active or convalescent COVID-19. Both conserved end residues are part of each CDR3. A D gene is named only where the DNA matches it firmly. Clone size appears in some rows only: once, few, many, or a class for an expanded clone.

v_gene: TRBV6-5; abundance: -; d_gene: -; j_gene: TRBJ1-1; CDR3aa: CASSPWGGNTEAFF; CDR3nt: TGTGCCAGCTCTCCTTGGGGAGGGAACACTGAAGCTTTCTTT
v_gene: TRBV11-1; abundance: once; d_gene: TRBD1; j_gene: TRBJ2-7; CDR3aa: CASSLDQGAVYEQYF; CDR3nt: TGTGCCAGCAGCTTAGACCAGGGGGCAGTGTACGAGCAGTACTTC
v_gene: TRBV11-2; abundance: -; d_gene: -; j_gene: TRBJ1-2; CDR3aa: CASSLDLRQRGYTF; CDR3nt: TGTGCCAGCAGCTTAGATCTGCGACAAAGAGGCTACACCTTC
v_gene: TRBV6-4; abundance: -; d_gene: TRBD2; j_gene: TRBJ2-3; CDR3aa: CASSLTSVGTDTQYF; CDR3nt: TGTGCCAGCAGTTTGACTAGCGTAGGCACAGATACGCAGTATTTT
v_gene: TRBV6-2/TRBV6-3; abundance: -; d_gene: TRBD2; j_gene: TRBJ2-7; CDR3aa: CASSYSNWGGVTYEQYF; CDR3nt: TGTGCCAGCAGTTACTCGAATTGGGGAGGGGTTACCTACGAGCAGTACTTC
v_gene: TRBV6-2/TRBV6-3; abundance: -; d_gene: TRBD1; j_gene: TRBJ2-5; CDR3aa: CASSYEGAWETQYF; CDR3nt: TGTGCCAGCAGTTACGAGGGGGCCTGGGAGACCCAGTACTTC
v_gene: TRBV24-1; abundance: few; d_gene: TRBD1; j_gene: TRBJ2-5; CDR3aa: CATSDLGGQGTQETQYF; CDR3nt: TGTGCCACCAGTGATTTGGGGGGACAGGGCACCCAAGAGACCCAGTACTTC
v_gene: TRBV6-4; abundance: few; d_gene: -; j_gene: TRBJ1-5; CDR3aa: CATQGLGNQPQHF; CDR3nt: TGTGCCACCCAGGGGCTGGGCAATCAGCCCCAGCATTTT
v_gene: TRBV11-2; abundance: -; d_gene: TRBD1; j_gene: TRBJ2-2; CDR3aa: CASSRGTGTRTGELFF; CDR3nt: TGTGCCAGCAGCCGGGGGACAGGGACGCGGACCGGGGAGCTGTTTTTT
v_gene: TRBV19; abundance: -; d_gene: TRBD2; j_gene: TRBJ2-1; CDR3aa: CASTREGSYNEQFF; CDR3nt: TGTGCCAGTACCCGGGAGGGCTCCTACAATGAGCAGTTCTTC
v_gene: TRBV24-1; abundance: -; d_gene: TRBD2; j_gene: TRBJ2-1; CDR3aa: CATSDLPSGSEYEQFF; CDR3nt: TGTGCCACCAGTGATTTGCCTAGCGGGAGCGAATATGAGCAGTTCTTC
v_gene: TRBV6-2/TRBV6-3; abundance: -; d_gene: -; j_gene: TRBJ1-1; CDR3aa: CASSFGPEAFF; CDR3nt: TGTGCCAGCAGTTTCGGTCCAGAAGCTTTCTTT
v_gene: TRBV7-2; abundance: -; d_gene: -; j_gene: TRBJ1-2; CDR3aa: CASSVDYTNYGYTF; CDR3nt: TGTGCCAGCAGCGTAGATTATACTAACTATGGCTACACCTTC
v_gene: TRBV28; abundance: -; d_gene: -; j_gene: TRBJ2-7; CDR3aa: CASSTPGHSPYEQYF; CDR3nt: TGTGCCAGCAGTACTCCGGGACATAGCCCCTACGAGCAGTACTTC
v_gene: TRBV7-7; abundance: -; d_gene: TRBD1; j_gene: TRBJ2-1; CDR3aa: CASSLSQGAVEQFF; CDR3nt: TGTGCTAGCAGCTTAAGCCAGGGGGCGGTTGAGCAGTTCTTC
v_gene: TRBV10-3; abundance: -; d_gene: -; j_gene: TRBJ2-7; CDR3aa: CASTPAVADYEQYF; CDR3nt: TGTGCCTCCACCCCTGCGGTGGCCGACTACGAGCAGTACTTC
v_gene: TRBV7-3; abundance: -; d_gene: TRBD2; j_gene: TRBJ2-1; CDR3aa: CASSPRTSGFYNEQFF; CDR3nt: TGTGCCAGCAGTCCACGGACTAGCGGTTTCTACAATGAGCAGTTCTTC
v_gene: TRBV5-6; abundance: -; d_gene: -; j_gene: TRBJ2-5; CDR3aa: CASSLKSGEETQYF; CDR3nt: TGTGCCAGCAGCTTGAAGTCGGGAGAAGAGACCCAGTACTTC
v_gene: TRBV5-8; abundance: -; d_gene: TRBD1; j_gene: TRBJ1-1; CDR3aa: CASSLGQGADTEAFF; CDR3nt: TGTGCCAGCAGCTTGGGGCAGGGGGCGGACACTGAAGCTTTCTTT
v_gene: TRBV7-9; abundance: few; d_gene: -; j_gene: TRBJ1-3; CDR3aa: CASRTASSGNTIYF; CDR3nt: TGTGCCAGCCGGACAGCAAGCTCTGGAAACACCATATATTTT
v_gene: TRBV30; abundance: -; d_gene: TRBD1; j_gene: TRBJ1-2; CDR3aa: CAWTGGLSGGYTF; CDR3nt: TGTGCCTGGACAGGGGGTCTTTCTGGGGGCTACACCTTC
v_gene: TRBV10-1; abundance: -; d_gene: TRBD2; j_gene: TRBJ2-7; CDR3aa: CASSEWVAGADEQYF; CDR3nt: TGCGCCAGCAGTGAGTGGGTAGCGGGAGCGGACGAGCAGTACTTC
v_gene: TRBV2; abundance: -; d_gene: TRBD1; j_gene: TRBJ1-2; CDR3aa: CASSEQGVANYGYTF; CDR3nt: TGTGCCAGCAGTGAGCAGGGGGTGGCTAACTATGGCTACACCTTC
v_gene: TRBV7-8; abundance: once; d_gene: -; j_gene: TRBJ1-5; CDR3aa: CASSAMNQPQHF; CDR3nt: TGTGCCAGCAGCGCGATGAATCAGCCCCAGCATTTT
v_gene: TRBV5-6; abundance: -; d_gene: -; j_gene: TRBJ1-4; CDR3aa: CASSGVAVSNEKLFF; CDR3nt: TGTGCCAGCAGCGGAGTTGCAGTTTCTAATGAAAAACTGTTTTTT
v_gene: TRBV27; abundance: -; d_gene: TRBD1; j_gene: TRBJ1-6; CDR3aa: CASRDRASSYNSPLHF; CDR3nt: TGTGCCAGCAGGGACAGGGCAAGCTCCTATAATTCACCCCTCCACTTT